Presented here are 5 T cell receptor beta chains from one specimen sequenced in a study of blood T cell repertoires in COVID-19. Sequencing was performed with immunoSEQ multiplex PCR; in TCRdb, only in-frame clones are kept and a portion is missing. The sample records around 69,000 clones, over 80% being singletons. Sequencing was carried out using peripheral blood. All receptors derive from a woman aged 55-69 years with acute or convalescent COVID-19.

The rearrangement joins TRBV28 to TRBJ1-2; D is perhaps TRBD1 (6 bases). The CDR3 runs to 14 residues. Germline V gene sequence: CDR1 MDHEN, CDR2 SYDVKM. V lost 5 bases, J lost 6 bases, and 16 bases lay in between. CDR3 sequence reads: CASSQNRARDGYTF. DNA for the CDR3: TGTGCCAGCAGTCAAAACAGGGCCCGGGATGGCTACACCTTC.

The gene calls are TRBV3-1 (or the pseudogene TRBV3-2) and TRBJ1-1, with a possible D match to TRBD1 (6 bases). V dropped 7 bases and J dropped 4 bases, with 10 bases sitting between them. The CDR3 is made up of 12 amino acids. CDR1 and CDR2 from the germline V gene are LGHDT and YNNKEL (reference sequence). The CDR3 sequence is CASKGGGTEAFF. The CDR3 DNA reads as TGTGCCAGCAAAGGGGGTGGCACTGAAGCTTTCTTT.

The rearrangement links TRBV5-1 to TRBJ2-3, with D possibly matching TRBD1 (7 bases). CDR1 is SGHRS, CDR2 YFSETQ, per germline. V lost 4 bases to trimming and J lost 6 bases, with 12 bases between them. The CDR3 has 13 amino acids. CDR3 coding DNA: TGCGCCAGCAGCACACAGGGGAGGGATACGCAGTATTTT. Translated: CASSTQGRDTQYF.

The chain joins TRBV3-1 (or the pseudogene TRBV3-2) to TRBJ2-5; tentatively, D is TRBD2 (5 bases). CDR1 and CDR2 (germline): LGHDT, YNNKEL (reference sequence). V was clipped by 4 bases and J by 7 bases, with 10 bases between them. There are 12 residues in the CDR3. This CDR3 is CASSPSLATQYF. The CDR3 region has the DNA TGTGCCAGCAGCCCTAGCTTGGCGACCCAGTACTTC.

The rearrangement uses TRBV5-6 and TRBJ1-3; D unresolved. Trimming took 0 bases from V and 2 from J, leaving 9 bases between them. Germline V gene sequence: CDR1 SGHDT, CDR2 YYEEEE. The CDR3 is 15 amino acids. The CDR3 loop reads CASSLDIETGNTIYF. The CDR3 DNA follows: TGTGCCAGCAGCTTGGATATTGAGACTGGAAACACCATATATTTT.